These 22 T cell receptor beta chains came from one sample sequenced in a study of blood T cell repertoires in COVID-19. Here immunoSEQ multiplex PCR was the method, and the copy in TCRdb shows in-frame clones only, minus some. The profile shows 200,000 or so clones, about nine tenths of them singletons. Sequencing used PBMCs or T cells enriched from blood (not recorded which). Receptors were obtained from a woman aged 40 to 55 with acute COVID-19.

V gene TRBV9 combines with J gene TRBJ1-1; D unresolved. The germline V gene has CDR1 SGDLS and CDR2 YYNGEE. The CDR3 has 13 amino acids. Trimming left V 4 bases short and J 3 bases short, with 10 bases between. In nucleotides, the CDR3 is TGTGCCAGCAGCCCGAGGTTGGACACTGAAGCTTTCTTT. Protein sequence: CASSPRLDTEAFF.

The CDR3 protein is CASSRGPMNTEAFF. The DNA of the CDR3 is TGTGCCAGCAGCAGGGGTCCCATGAACACTGAAGCTTTCTTT. V is TRBV13 and J is TRBJ1-1, with a tentative D call TRBD1 (5 bases). Germline loops: CDR1 PRHDT, CDR2 FYEKMQ (reference sequence). Trimming left V 5 bases short and J 0 bases short, with 10 bases between. The CDR3 spans 14 residues.

The genes are TRBV5-1 and TRBJ1-3; no definite D call. Germline V gene data show CDR1 as SGHRS and CDR2 as YFSETQ. CDR3 size: 15 residues. Trimming cost V 0 bases and J 0 bases, with 7 bases left between them. The CDR3 bases are TGCGCCAGCAGCTTGGACAGCGGCTCTGGAAACACCATATATTTT. Translation gives CASSLDSGSGNTIYF.

The chain has TRBV10-3 and TRBJ1-1; no definite D call. This CDR3 comprises 12 residues. The V gene's germline CDR1 is ENHRY and CDR2 SYGVKD. The CDR3: CVTSSRNTEAFF. Written as DNA, the CDR3 is TGTGTAACATCGTCCAGAAACACTGAAGCTTTCTTT.

J is TRBJ2-5 and V is TRBV7-6; 10 bases align to TRBD2. The J segment lost 4 bases and the V segment lost 5 bases, leaving 10 bases of the junction unmatched. CDR1 is SGHVS and CDR2 is FNYEAQ in the germline V gene. The CDR3 spans 16 residues. In DNA, the CDR3 is TGTGCCAGCAGCGCCGGAGGGACTAGCGTTGGAGAGACCCAGTACTTC. Its protein product is CASSAGGTSVGETQYF.

The rearrangement joins TRBV5-1 to TRBJ1-3; 9 nucleotides align to TRBD1. CDR3 length equals 15 residues. V was pared by 9 bases and J by 0 bases, with 7 bases of the junction left unmatched. CDR1 and CDR2 (germline): SGHRS, YFSETQ. CDR3 coding DNA: TGCGCCACCTCGACAGGGGGTGGCTCTGGAAACACCATATATTTT. This encodes CATSTGGGSGNTIYF.

The genes are TRBV24-1 and TRBJ1-2; D remains ambiguous. Germline V gene sequence: CDR1 KGHDR, CDR2 SFDVKD. V shed 6 bases and J shed 8 bases, with 12 bases lying between them. This CDR3 has 12 residues. CDR3 amino acids: CATSKTGYGYTF. In nucleotides, the CDR3 is TGTGCCACCAGTAAGACGGGGTACGGCTACACCTTC.

The V gene is TRBV11-2, the J gene TRBJ1-1; 7 bases match TRBD1. This CDR3 is 13 amino acids long. The V gene end was trimmed by 8 bases and the J gene end by 6 bases; junction bases not matched to a gene: 9. CDR1 and CDR2 (germline): SGHAT, FQNNGV. CDR3: CASSIAGTAEAFF. In DNA form, the CDR3 reads TGTGCCAGCTCAATAGCCGGGACAGCTGAAGCTTTCTTT. Full variable domain (rest looked up from reference TRBV11-2 and TRBJ1-1): EAGVAQSPRYKIIEKRQSVAFWCNPISGHATLYWYQQILGQGPKLLIQFQNNGVVDDSQLPKDRFSAERLKGVDSTLKIQPAKLEDSAVYLCASSIAGTAEAFFGQGTRLTVV.

This clone was detected once. V usage is TRBV11-2 and J usage is TRBJ2-1; D not certain. V was shortened by 5 bases and J by 3 bases, with 17 bases between the two germline ends. The V gene's germline CDR1 is SGHAT and CDR2 FQNNGV. The CDR3 runs 16 residues. Here the CDR3 reads CASSQPRDPNYNEQFF. The DNA for the CDR3 is TGTGCCAGCAGCCAACCCCGAGATCCGAACTACAATGAGCAGTTCTTC.

The chain joins TRBV6-5 to TRBJ1-2, with 7 positions matching TRBD1. This CDR3 is built from 15 residues. Germline lookup yields CDR1 MNHEY and CDR2 SVGAGI. J was trimmed by 7 bases and V by 5 bases; bases with no gene match: 13. The CDR3 DNA follows: TGTGCCAGCAGTCCTACAGGGGCAATAGTTGGTGGCTACACCTTC. It is translated as CASSPTGAIVGGYTF.

This chain links TRBV6-5 with TRBJ1-2; 12 bases map to TRBD1. From germline, CDR1 is MNHEY and CDR2 SVGAGI. This CDR3 is built from 14 residues. V trimming: 6 bases; J trimming: 8 bases; junction bases outside the gene matches: 7. The CDR3 DNA reads as TGTGCCAGCAGATTGGGACAGGGGGCTGGGGGCTACACCTTC. Protein product: CASRLGQGAGGYTF.

This chain links TRBV2 with TRBJ2-2; 8 nucleotides agree with TRBD2. This CDR3 is built from 17 residues. Germline assignment: CDR1 SNHLY and CDR2 FYNNEI. V shed 4 bases, J shed 3 bases, and the junction held 10 bases outside the gene matches. The CDR3 coding sequence is TGTGCCAGCAGTGCTTGGTTTGCGGGGGGTTACACCGGGGAGCTGTTTTTT. Translation gives CASSAWFAGGYTGELFF.

The chain combines TRBV7-9 with TRBJ2-5, with D possibly TRBD2 on 6 matching bases. V was pared by 1 base and J by 0 bases, with 9 bases between. The CDR3 contains 15 residues. Germline V gives CDR1 SEHNR, CDR2 FQNEAQ (reference sequence). The CDR3 spells CASSLDSGYQETQYF. For the CDR3, the DNA is TGTGCCAGCAGCTTAGATAGCGGCTACCAAGAGACCCAGTACTTC.

This clone came up a few times. This chain connects TRBV24-1 to TRBJ1-1; no clear D. The germline V gene has CDR1 KGHDR and CDR2 SFDVKD. The CDR3 is made up of 13 amino acids. V dropped 6 bases and J dropped 2 bases, with 9 bases sitting between them. As DNA, the CDR3 is TGTGCCACCAGTCACCCGAGAAACACTGAAGCTTTCTTT. Protein sequence: CATSHPRNTEAFF.

The gene calls are TRBV6-5 and TRBJ1-1; 7 nucleotides match TRBD1. This CDR3 has 14 amino acids. Germline V gene sequence: CDR1 MNHEY, CDR2 SVGAGI. With V trimmed by 7 bases and J by 7 bases, 12 bases remained unmatched. The CDR3 DNA follows: TGTGCCAGCACTCAGACAGGGATGGAAAGTGAAGCTTTCTTT. It is translated as CASTQTGMESEAFF.

The chain has TRBV10-3 and TRBJ1-2; no firm D call. The CDR3 length is 14 residues. With 6 bases removed from V and 1 base from J, the gap between germline ends came to 12 bases. Germline values: CDR1 ENHRY, CDR2 SYGVKD. DNA for the CDR3: TGTGCCATCAGCCCCCCCCCGGGTAACTATGGCTACACCTTC. As protein: CAISPPPGNYGYTF.

J is TRBJ1-1 and V is TRBV7-3; the D is unclear. Germline V lookup: CDR1 SGHTA, CDR2 FQGTGA. The CDR3 consists of 14 residues. Trimming shortened V by 2 bases and J by 3 bases, and 10 bases separated the two germline ends. Here the CDR3 DNA reads TGTGCCAGCAGCTTAGGCGGGGAGCACACTGAAGCTTTCTTT. Translation: CASSLGGEHTEAFF.

The chain uses TRBV19 and TRBJ1-6; D is uncertain. Trimming cost V 5 bases and J 9 bases, with 17 bases left between them. This CDR3 spans 15 amino acids. The germline V gene has CDR1 LNHDA and CDR2 SQIVND (reference sequence). The CDR3 DNA is TGTGCCAGTAGTCTCATCCCCAGGTTTGGTTCACCCCTCCACTTT. This gives the protein CASSLIPRFGSPLHF. The full variable domain, with the rest looked up from reference TRBV19 and TRBJ1-6, is DGGITQSPKYLFRKEGQNVTLSCEQNLNHDAMYWYRQDPGQGLRLIYYSQIVNDFQKGDIAEGYSVSREKKESFPLTVTSAQKNPTAFYLCASSLIPRFGSPLHFGNGTRLTVT.

This clone was seen ten or more times. The J gene is TRBJ2-5, the V gene TRBV19; tentatively, D is TRBD2 (6 bases). This CDR3 region has 13 residues. The V gene lost 6 bases and the J gene lost 1 base, with 9 bases spanning the gap. Germline CDR1 reads LNHDA; CDR2 reads SQIVND (reference sequence). This CDR3 reads CASRSGSQETQYF. The CDR3 DNA sequence: TGTGCCAGTAGATCCGGGAGCCAAGAGACCCAGTACTTC. The full variable domain, with the rest looked up from reference TRBV19 and TRBJ2-5, is DGGITQSPKYLFRKEGQNVTLSCEQNLNHDAMYWYRQDPGQGLRLIYYSQIVNDFQKGDIAEGYSVSREKKESFPLTVTSAQKNPTAFYLCASRSGSQETQYFGPGTRLLVL.

The chain employs TRBV5-1 and TRBJ2-2; no firm D call. Trimming removed 0 bases at V and 0 bases at J, with 9 bases between. The CDR3 spans 16 residues. The germline CDR1 and CDR2 sequences are SGHRS and YFSETQ. The CDR3 bases are TGCGCCAGCAGCTTGGACGGTGGTGCGAACACCGGGGAGCTGTTTTTT. This gives the protein CASSLDGGANTGELFF.

This clone was seen only a few times. The J gene is TRBJ1-2, the V gene TRBV4-1; 7 bases fit TRBD1. V shed 2 bases, J shed 5 bases, and the junction held 5 bases outside the gene matches. The CDR3 runs 14 residues. Looked up from germline, CDR1 is MGHRA and CDR2 is YSYEKL. The CDR3 is CASSQPDREYGYTF. The CDR3 DNA sequence: TGCGCCAGCAGCCAACCCGACAGGGAATATGGCTACACCTTC.

V gene TRBV4-1 combines with J gene TRBJ2-3; tentatively, D is TRBD2 (5 bases). From germline, CDR1 is MGHRA and CDR2 YSYEKL. The CDR3 sequence is 17 residues long. The V end lost 0 bases, the J end lost 0 bases, and 13 bases lay between the germline ends. The CDR3 protein is CASSQDHQRGSTDTQYF. CDR3 nucleotide sequence: TGCGCCAGCAGCCAAGATCACCAGCGAGGGAGCACAGATACGCAGTATTTT.